These 14 T cell receptor beta chains were sequenced from one sample in a study of identical twins. One entry per CDR3 protein results from TCRdb running MiXCR on the 5' RACE reads. The sample contains 690,000 or so distinct CDR3 sequences, more than 6.5% of which appear only once. Another study also made use of these data, one on yellow fever vaccine responses in identical twins.

Sequencing input: PBMCs. Source of these receptors: a woman younger than 35 in good health.

This clonotype appeared a few times. The CDR3 DNA is TGTGCCAGCAGCCGAGAAGATAATTCACCCCTCCACTTT. Residues: CASSREDNSPLHF. This chain joins TRBV7-2 and TRBJ1-6; no reliable D call. Trimming removed 5 bases at V and 5 bases at J, with 7 bases between. The germline V gene encodes CDR1 SGHTA and CDR2 FQGNSA. The CDR3 extends over 13 amino acids.

The CDR3 loop is CASSLTPPAGGPGELFF. The DNA for the CDR3 is TGTGCCAGCAGCTTAACGCCTCCGGCGGGAGGGCCCGGGGAGCTGTTTTTT. The chain links TRBV7-9 to TRBJ2-2; 9 nucleotides agree with TRBD2. From germline, CDR1 is SEHNR and CDR2 FQNEAQ (reference sequence). The CDR3 runs to 17 residues. The V gene end was trimmed by 2 bases and the J gene end by 6 bases; junction bases not matched to a gene: 10.

The chain recombines TRBV20-1 with TRBJ2-1; 8 bases are shared with TRBD2. The trim removed 4 bases at V and 4 bases at J, leaving 3 bases unmatched. CDR1 is DFQATT and CDR2 is SNEGSKA in the germline V gene (reference sequence). The CDR3 contains 13 residues. CDR3: CSATGGVYNEQFF. CDR3 sequence (DNA): TGCAGTGCTACCGGGGGGGTGTACAATGAGCAGTTCTTC.

This clonotype turned up a few times. This chain uses TRBV30 with TRBJ2-1, with D possibly matching TRBD1 (6 bases). Germline CDR1 and CDR2: GTSNPN and SVGIG (reference sequence). V gave up 4 bases and J gave up 1 base, with 17 bases separating them. This CDR3 spans 16 amino acids. CDR3 loop: CAWIDRKHKSYNEQFF. The CDR3 DNA follows: TGTGCCTGGATCGACAGGAAACACAAATCCTACAATGAGCAGTTCTTC. The full variable domain, in which reference TRBV30 and TRBJ2-1 provide the parts outside the CDR3, is SQTIHQWPATLVQPVGSPLSLECTVEGTSNPNLYWYRQAAGRGLQLLFYSVGIGQISSEVPQNLSASRPQDRQFILSSKKLLLSDSGFYLCAWIDRKHKSYNEQFFGPGTRLTVL.

A few counts support this clonotype. This chain uses TRBV5-1 with TRBJ2-5; TRBD1 is a possible D gene (5 bases). The ends were cut back, 1 base at V and 4 bases at J, with 11 bases in the middle. Germline V gene sequence: CDR1 SGHRS, CDR2 YFSETQ. This CDR3 region has 14 residues. The CDR3 here is CASSLFGAGETQYF. The CDR3, as DNA: TGCGCCAGCAGCTTGTTTGGGGCTGGAGAGACCCAGTACTTC.

This chain links TRBV7-9 with TRBJ2-5; possible D gene TRBD1, 6 bases. CDR1 and CDR2 from the germline V gene are SEHNR and FQNEAQ (reference sequence). With 4 bases removed from V and 2 bases from J, the gap between germline ends came to 17 bases. The CDR3 length is 16 residues. The CDR3, as DNA: TGTGCCAGCAGCTCCAGCTACAGGACAGTTCAAGAGACCCAGTACTTC. Translated, it gives CASSSSYRTVQETQYF.

This clonotype showed up many times. The chain's CDR3 is CATSTLMGSYEQYF. The CDR3 DNA follows: TGTGCCACCAGCACCCTGATGGGGTCCTACGAGCAGTACTTC. The chain combines TRBV15 with TRBJ2-7; D is unresolved. The CDR3 loop spans 14 amino acids. The germline V and J ends were trimmed by 4 bases and 1 base, with 11 bases remaining between them. Per germline, CDR1 LNHNV and CDR2 YYDKDF (reference sequence).

This clonotype has more than one count but fewer than ten. J is TRBJ2-7 and V is TRBV5-1, with D possibly TRBD1 on 6 matching bases. Trimming left V 0 bases short and J 7 bases short, with 11 bases between. The germline V gene encodes CDR1 SGHRS and CDR2 YFSETQ. There are 13 residues in the CDR3. The CDR3 nucleotides read TGCGCCAGCAGCTTGGAGTGGGGGCGAGAGCAGTACTTC. Translating gives CASSLEWGREQYF.

This clonotype was seen ten or more times. This sequence joins TRBV12-3 or TRBV12-4 and TRBJ2-7; 11 nucleotides align to TRBD2. The V gene end was trimmed by 4 bases and the J gene end by 2 bases; junction bases not matched to a gene: 10. The CDR3 totals 17 residues. CDR3 in DNA: TGTGCCAGCAGTTCTCCTCTTAGACTAGCGGGAACCTACGAGCAGTACTTC. The encoded protein is CASSSPLRLAGTYEQYF.

The chain carries TRBV10-1 and TRBJ2-1, with a tentative D call TRBD2 (5 bases). Per germline, CDR1 WNHNN and CDR2 SYGVQD (reference sequence). The CDR3 has 18 residues. Trimming stripped 2 bases from V and 5 bases from J, with 22 bases between. The DNA for the CDR3 is TGCGCCAGCAGTGAGGACTTGATGGCGGGCAGACCTAACAATGAGCAGTTCTTC. Protein: CASSEDLMAGRPNNEQFF.

This clonotype was seen at least ten times. V is TRBV4-3 and J is TRBJ2-1; a weak D match, TRBD2 (6 bases). Germline CDR1 LGHNA, CDR2 YSLEER. Trimming pared 1 base from V and 3 bases from J, leaving 13 bases between. The CDR3 contains 16 residues. CDR3 region: CASSQGRLSGYNEQFF. The DNA of the CDR3 is TGCGCCAGCAGCCAAGGCCGACTTAGCGGCTACAATGAGCAGTTCTTC.

This rearrangement joins TRBV7-2 to TRBJ2-2, with TRBD1 as a possible D gene (6 bases). CDR1 is SGHTA and CDR2 is FQGNSA in the germline V gene. The CDR3 runs to 15 residues. Between the trimmed V and J ends, which lost 5 bases and 5 bases, there was a span of 15 bases. The CDR3 DNA follows: TGTGCCAGCAGCCCCGACAGGACTCCTACCGGGGAGCTGTTTTTT. Translating gives CASSPDRTPTGELFF.

This clonotype has a count of ten or more. V is TRBV12-3 or TRBV12-4 and J is TRBJ2-7, with a possible D match to TRBD1 (5 bases). The CDR3 sequence is 12 residues long. Trimming cost V 6 bases and J 8 bases, with 14 bases left between them. The CDR3 DNA is TGTGCCAGCAGAAGGACATCGTCTCAGCAGTACTTC. Amino acids: CASRRTSSQQYF.

There are many counts of this clonotype. The chain recombines TRBV7-2 with TRBJ2-1; D not certain. Trimming removed 2 bases from V and 3 bases from J, with 8 bases in between. The CDR3 has 14 amino acids. Germline V lookup: CDR1 SGHTA, CDR2 FQGNSA. CDR3 DNA: TGTGCCAGCAGCTTACTTAGGGTCTACAATGAGCAGTTCTTC. Translation: CASSLLRVYNEQFF. The whole variable domain, filled in from reference TRBV7-2 and TRBJ2-1, reads GAGVSQSPSNKVTEKGKDVELRCDPISGHTALYWYRQSLGQGLEFLIYFQGNSAPDKSGLPSDRFSAERTGGSVSTLTIQRTQQEDSAVYLCASSLLRVYNEQFFGPGTRLTVL.